The rows below give T cell receptor beta chains drawn from one sample of a study of patients and donors after allogeneic stem cell transplantation. One entry per CDR3 protein results from TCRdb running MiXCR on the RT-PCR reads. The sample holds about 160,000 distinct CDR3 sequences, roughly 31% seen once. The sample consisted of blood, either unsorted or a sorted T cell fraction (not recorded which). The receptor source for this set is a human donor who was either an allogeneic HSCT recipient or a stem cell or donor lymphocyte infusion donor (not recorded which). It is not recorded whose cells these are; they may come from a transplant donor. Both conserved end residues are part of each CDR3. The D gene is left open where the match is weak. Clone size is given for some rows only: seen once, a few or many times, or a class if the clone is expanded.

len: 15
abundance: .
v_gene: TRBV7-8
d_gene: .
j_gene: TRBJ1-5
CDR3nt: TGTGCCAGCAGCCTGTCCGGGCTAAGCAATCAGCCCCAGCATTTT
CDR3aa: CASSLSGLSNQPQHF

len: 13
abundance: .
v_gene: TRBV14
d_gene: .
j_gene: TRBJ1-1
CDR3nt: TGTGCCAGCAGCCAAGTCAGGAACACTGAAGCTTTCTTT
CDR3aa: CASSQVRNTEAFF

len: 12
abundance: .
v_gene: TRBV5-5
d_gene: .
j_gene: TRBJ1-1
CDR3nt: TGTGCCAGCAGAGCAGGCCCAGGTGAAGCTTTCTTT
CDR3aa: CASRAGPGEAFF

len: 12
abundance: few
v_gene: TRBV20-1
d_gene: .
j_gene: TRBJ1-4
CDR3nt: TGCAGTGCTAGTGGGCGGGCTGGGATACTGTTTTTT
CDR3aa: CSASGRAGILFF

len: 15
abundance: .
v_gene: TRBV5-1
d_gene: TRBD1
j_gene: TRBJ1-2
CDR3nt: TGCGCCAGCTCTGCCGGTGACAGGGAATTCGGCGGCTACACCTTC
CDR3aa: CASSAGDREFGGYTF

len: 12
abundance: .
v_gene: TRBV5-4
d_gene: .
j_gene: TRBJ1-1
CDR3nt: TGTGCCAGCAGCTCCCCCCGACGGGAAGCTTTCTTT
CDR3aa: CASSSPRREAFF

len: 13
abundance: .
v_gene: TRBV12-3/TRBV12-4
d_gene: TRBD2
j_gene: TRBJ2-1
CDR3nt: TGTGCCAGCCTTCGCGGGGCTAGCGGTGAGCAGTTCTTC
CDR3aa: CASLRGASGEQFF

len: 12
abundance: .
v_gene: TRBV24-1
d_gene: .
j_gene: TRBJ2-5
CDR3nt: TGTGCCACCGCAGGGTCAGAGGAGACCCAGTACTTC
CDR3aa: CATAGSEETQYF

len: 14
abundance: many
v_gene: TRBV7-6
d_gene: .
j_gene: TRBJ1-3
CDR3nt: TGTGCCAGCAGCTCTCTGGACACTGGAAACACCATATATTTT
CDR3aa: CASSSLDTGNTIYF

len: 13
abundance: .
v_gene: TRBV6-2/TRBV6-3
d_gene: TRBD2
j_gene: TRBJ2-7
CDR3nt: TGTGCCAGCAGATTGACTAGCGGCTACGAGCAGTACTTC
CDR3aa: CASRLTSGYEQYF

len: 13
abundance: few
v_gene: TRBV20-1
d_gene: TRBD1
j_gene: TRBJ1-5
CDR3nt: TGCAGTGCACGACAGGGAAATCTTCAGCCCCAGCATTTT
CDR3aa: CSARQGNLQPQHF

len: 17
abundance: .
v_gene: TRBV5-1
d_gene: TRBD2
j_gene: TRBJ2-3
CDR3nt: TGCGCCAGCAGCTTGCAAGCCACTAGCGGGACTACAGATACGCAGTATTTT
CDR3aa: CASSLQATSGTTDTQYF

len: 14
abundance: many
v_gene: TRBV12-3/TRBV12-4
d_gene: .
j_gene: TRBJ1-5
CDR3nt: TGTGCCAGCAGTTTAGGGGGTGGGGGTCAGCCCCAGCATTTT
CDR3aa: CASSLGGGGQPQHF

len: 16
abundance: .
v_gene: TRBV15
d_gene: TRBD2
j_gene: TRBJ2-3
CDR3nt: TGTGCCACCAGCCTCTACAGGACTAGCGGGAGTAATACGCAGTATTTT
CDR3aa: CATSLYRTSGSNTQYF

len: 16
abundance: .
v_gene: TRBV2
d_gene: .
j_gene: TRBJ1-5
CDR3nt: TGTGCCAGCAGTGGTGGCAGGCTCAAGCGGGATCAGCCCCAGCATTTT
CDR3aa: CASSGGRLKRDQPQHF